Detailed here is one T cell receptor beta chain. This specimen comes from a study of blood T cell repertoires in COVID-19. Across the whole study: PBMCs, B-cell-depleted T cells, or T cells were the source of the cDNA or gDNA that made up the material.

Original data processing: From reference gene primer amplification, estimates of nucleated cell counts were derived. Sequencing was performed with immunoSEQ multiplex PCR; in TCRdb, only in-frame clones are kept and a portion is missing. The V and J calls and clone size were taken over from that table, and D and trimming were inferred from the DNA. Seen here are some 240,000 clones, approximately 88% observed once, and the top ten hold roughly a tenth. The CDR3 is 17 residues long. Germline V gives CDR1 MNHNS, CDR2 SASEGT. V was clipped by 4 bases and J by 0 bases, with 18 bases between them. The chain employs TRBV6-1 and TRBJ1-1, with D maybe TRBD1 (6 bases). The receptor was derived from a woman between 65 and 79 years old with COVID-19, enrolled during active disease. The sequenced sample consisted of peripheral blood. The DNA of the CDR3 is TGTGCCAGCAGTGCGGACAGCTCGAGAAAGATGAACACTGAAGCTTTCTTT. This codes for CASSADSSRKMNTEAFF.